The next 15 T cell receptor beta chains were all read from a single sample in a study of blood T cell repertoires in COVID-19. Assay used: immunoSEQ multiplex PCR; TCRdb lists only in-frame clones, some missing. The repertoire holds under 200,000 clones, with 90% as singletons. Sequenced input: peripheral blood. The source is a man in his fifties with acute or convalescent COVID-19.

The rearrangement joins TRBV7-2 to TRBJ1-5, with D perhaps matching TRBD1 (6 bases). Deletions cut 3 bases from V and 6 bases from J, with 12 bases between. CDR3 size: 14 residues. The germline CDR1 and CDR2 sequences are SGHTA and FQGNSA. This CDR3 reads CASSFTRGGQPQHF. CDR3 coding DNA: TGTGCCAGCAGCTTTACCAGGGGTGGTCAGCCCCAGCATTTT.

This clone was detected only once. The V call is TRBV5-6, the J call TRBJ2-7; 8 bases line up with TRBD1. CDR1 is SGHDT, CDR2 YYEEEE, per germline. The CDR3 covers 14 residues. Losses at the gene ends were 4 bases for V and 5 bases for J; bases not matched to a gene: 8. The CDR3 reads CASSRRQGNNEQYF. The CDR3 coding sequence is TGTGCCAGCAGCCGGCGACAGGGGAATAACGAGCAGTACTTC.

For the CDR3, the DNA is TGTGCCAGCAGCCAAGTCGGGGGAGCGGGAGGGCCTGGGCAGTACTTC. Amino acids: CASSQVGGAGGPGQYF. The chain joins TRBV4-2 to TRBJ2-7, with 10 nucleotides matching TRBD2. Looked up from germline, CDR1 is LGHNA and CDR2 is YNFKEQ. The CDR3 is 16 residues long. After removal of 1 base from V and 9 bases from J, the junction contained 12 bases not matched to a gene.

This chain uses TRBV6-5 with TRBJ2-2; D gene uncertain. This CDR3 region has 14 residues. The V end was cut by 4 bases, the J end by 2 bases, with 8 bases between. Germline assignment: CDR1 MNHEY and CDR2 SVGAGI. The CDR3 region is CASSWSRNTGELFF. CDR3 coding DNA: TGTGCCAGCAGTTGGTCGCGAAACACCGGGGAGCTGTTTTTT.

This clone was detected once. The V gene is TRBV10-3, the J gene TRBJ1-5; D unclear. Germline V CDR1 and CDR2: ENHRY, SYGVKD. V lost 2 bases and J 5 bases, leaving 13 bases between the germline ends. The CDR3 runs to 15 residues. In DNA form, the CDR3 reads TGTGCCATCAGTGAGGGCAGTTGGCAGGATCAGCCCCAGCATTTT. Amino acid sequence: CAISEGSWQDQPQHF.

The chain recombines TRBV9 with TRBJ1-1; TRBD1 is a possible D gene (5 bases). The germline CDR1 and CDR2 sequences are SGDLS and YYNGEE. This CDR3 has 15 amino acids. The germline V and J ends were trimmed by 2 bases and 2 bases, with 13 bases remaining between them. CDR3 loop: CASSVGMGRNTEAFF. The DNA for the CDR3 is TGTGCCAGCAGCGTTGGTATGGGGCGTAACACTGAAGCTTTCTTT.

The chain combines TRBV5-1 with TRBJ2-3; TRBD2 might be the D (7 bases). Trimming shortened V by 1 base and J by 1 base, and 13 bases separated the two germline ends. The CDR3 runs to 16 residues. The germline V gene has CDR1 SGHRS and CDR2 YFSETQ. In nucleotides, the CDR3 is TGCGCCAGCAGCTTGCTAGGGGGGGCTGGCACAGATACGCAGTATTTT. Its protein product is CASSLLGGAGTDTQYF.

The chain employs TRBV5-6 and TRBJ1-2; D not resolved. V dropped 0 bases and J dropped 3 bases, with 9 bases sitting between them. In germline, CDR1 is SGHDT, CDR2 YYEEEE. The CDR3 covers 14 residues. CDR3 protein: CASSLDRTYYGYTF. DNA for the CDR3: TGTGCCAGCAGCTTGGACAGAACCTACTATGGCTACACCTTC.

CDR3 bases: TGTGCCAGCAGCTTATCCAACACCGCAACTAATGAAAAACTGTTTTTT. It codes for CASSLSNTATNEKLFF. This rearrangement joins TRBV7-6 to TRBJ1-4, with D unresolved. Trimming took off 2 bases at V and 0 bases at J, with 10 bases between the two ends. Germline V gene data show CDR1 as SGHVS and CDR2 as FNYEAQ. CDR3 size: 16 residues.

The V call is TRBV27, the J call TRBJ2-7; 9 bases are shared with TRBD2. With V trimmed by 0 bases and J by 4 bases, 4 bases remained unmatched. CDR1 is MNHEY, CDR2 SMNVEV, per germline (reference sequence). The CDR3 contains 15 residues. The CDR3 sequence is CASSLSPGLAYEQYF. The CDR3 DNA reads as TGTGCCAGCAGTTTATCACCGGGACTAGCTTACGAGCAGTACTTC.

The genes are TRBV18 and TRBJ1-5; D remains unclear. Germline CDR1 is KGHSH and CDR2 is LQKENI. V dropped 0 bases and J dropped 6 bases, with 15 bases sitting between them. The CDR3 covers 16 residues. In nucleotides, the CDR3 is TGTGCCAGCTCACCACCTAACGGGGTTGACTCTCAGCCCCAGCATTTT. Its translation is CASSPPNGVDSQPQHF.

The V call is TRBV2, the J call TRBJ2-3, with D possibly matching TRBD2 (5 bases). This CDR3 is built from 15 residues. Germline V lookup: CDR1 SNHLY, CDR2 FYNNEI. V shed 6 bases and J shed 1 base, with 14 bases lying between them. The CDR3, as DNA: TGTGCCAGCAGCCAAGGCGTGCGGGGCACAGATACGCAGTATTTT. It encodes CASSQGVRGTDTQYF. The full variable domain, with the rest looked up from reference TRBV2 and TRBJ2-3, is EPEVTQTPSHQVTQMGQEVILRCVPISNHLYFYWYRQILGQKVEFLVSFYNNEISEKSEIFDDQFSVERPDGSNFTLKIRSTKLEDSAMYFCASSQGVRGTDTQYFGPGTRLTVL.

This chain joins TRBV5-6 and TRBJ2-2, with TRBD1 matching 8 bases. Losses at the gene ends were 4 bases for V and 1 base for J; bases not matched to a gene: 3. The CDR3 is 15 amino acids. Germline-derived CDR1 and CDR2 are SGHDT and YYEEEE. The CDR3 is CASSKGQVNTGELFF. The CDR3 coding sequence is TGTGCCAGCAGCAAGGGACAGGTGAACACCGGGGAGCTGTTTTTT.

The chain employs TRBV23-1 and TRBJ2-1, with TRBD1 matching 9 bases. TRBV23-1 is identified as an open reading frame with a role that is uncertain. The V segment lost 6 bases and the J segment 4 bases; nucleotides outside the gene matches: 13. CDR3 length equals 17 residues. CDR3 in amino acids: CASSHPQGQGSYNEQFF. The CDR3 nucleotides are TGCGCCAGCAGCCACCCCCAGGGACAGGGTTCTTACAATGAGCAGTTCTTC.

The V call is TRBV25-1, the J call TRBJ1-4, with 8 bases fitting TRBD1. Trimming at V came to 4 bases and at J to 7 bases, leaving 8 bases not matched to a gene. The CDR3 has 15 amino acids. From germline, CDR1 is MGHDK and CDR2 SYGVNS. The CDR3 reads CASSGYRGGGEKLFF. DNA of the CDR3: TGTGCCAGCAGTGGGTACAGGGGGGGTGGTGAAAAACTGTTTTTT.